The rows below give T cell receptor beta chains drawn from one sample of a study of blood T cell repertoires in COVID-19. Profiled with immunoSEQ multiplex PCR; TCRdb holds only in-frame clones, not every one. Found here are a few hundred thousand clones, approximately 85% of them singletons; the top ten hold approximately 5.1%. The sequenced sample consisted of peripheral blood. These receptors were taken from a man in his fifties or sixties with active or convalescent COVID-19. Each CDR3 is given with its conserved first and last residue. D genes are given only for firm matches. Only some rows state a clone size, as once, few, many or a class for expanded clones.

>15|TRBV11-2|TRBJ2-7|.|.
CASSVAGTGDYEQYF
TGTGCCAGCAGCGTAGCAGGGACGGGAGACTACGAGCAGTACTTC
>15|TRBV11-2|TRBJ2-5|once|TRBD2
CASSLSGREWETQYF
TGTGCCAGCAGCTTGAGCGGGAGGGAGTGGGAGACCCAGTACTTC
>14|TRBV19|TRBJ1-5|few|TRBD1
CASQGQGLRQPQHF
TGTGCCAGTCAAGGACAGGGACTAAGGCAGCCCCAGCATTTT
>15|TRBV7-9|TRBJ2-5|.|.
CASISGFGDQETQYF
TGTGCCAGCATCTCAGGTTTCGGGGACCAAGAGACCCAGTACTTC
>16|TRBV7-9|TRBJ2-3|.|.
CASSLEGGASTDTQYF
TGTGCCAGCAGCCTCGAAGGGGGGGCGAGTACAGATACGCAGTATTTT
>15|TRBV18|TRBJ1-5|.|.
CASSPMGPSNQPQHF
TGTGCCAGCTCACCAATGGGGCCCAGCAATCAGCCCCAGCATTTT
>14|TRBV30|TRBJ2-5|.|.
CAWSGTIYKETQYF
TGTGCCTGGAGTGGGACTATATATAAAGAGACCCAGTACTTC
>12|TRBV28|TRBJ2-7|.|TRBD1
CASSRTGYEQYF
TGTGCCAGCAGCCGGACAGGCTACGAGCAGTACTTC
>18|TRBV30|TRBJ2-7|.|TRBD2
CAWSGGERLAGGPGEQYF
TGTGCCTGGAGTGGGGGTGAGAGGTTAGCGGGAGGGCCTGGTGAGCAGTACTTC
>15|TRBV5-4|TRBJ1-1|.|.
CASSGRGVGKTEAFF
TGTGCCAGCTCGGGACGGGGGGTGGGTAAAACTGAAGCTTTCTTT
>12|TRBV10-3|TRBJ2-5|.|.
CAIRRAGGTQYF
TGTGCCATCAGGCGTGCCGGGGGGACCCAGTACTTC
>13|TRBV7-2|TRBJ2-3|.|.
CASSLFKSDTQYF
TGTGCCAGCAGCTTATTCAAATCCGATACGCAGTATTTT
>15|TRBV5-4|TRBJ1-6|once|TRBD1
CASSLQGIDNSPLHF
TGTGCCAGCAGTTTACAGGGGATAGATAATTCACCCCTCCACTTT
>15|TRBV7-8|TRBJ1-1|.|.
CASSKAGGLNTEAFF
TGTGCCAGCAGCAAAGCGGGAGGCCTGAACACTGAAGCTTTCTTT
>17|TRBV11-2|TRBJ2-1|.|TRBD2
CASSALTSGISYNEQFF
TGTGCCAGCAGCGCGCTGACTAGCGGAATTTCCTACAATGAGCAGTTCTTC
>19|TRBV30|TRBJ2-2|.|TRBD2
CAWSATGTSGRANTGELFF
TGTGCCTGGAGTGCTACCGGGACTAGCGGAAGAGCGAACACCGGGGAGCTGTTTTTT
>15|TRBV5-5|TRBJ1-1|once|.
CASSLHPGGYTEAFF
TGTGCCAGCAGCTTGCATCCGGGTGGATACACTGAAGCTTTCTTT
>11|TRBV14|TRBJ2-1|.|.
CASSQRLEQFF
TGTGCCAGCAGCCAGAGGTTAGAGCAGTTCTTC
>15|TRBV6-2/TRBV6-3|TRBJ2-7|.|TRBD2
CASSFLAGVSYEQYF
TGTGCCAGCAGTTTCCTAGCGGGAGTGTCCTACGAGCAGTACTTC
>12|TRBV18|TRBJ2-1|.|.
CASSPLAGEQFF
TGTGCCAGCTCACCCCTGGCAGGTGAGCAGTTCTTC
>14|TRBV29-1|TRBJ1-2|.|TRBD1
CSVRTGGGYYGYTF
TGCAGCGTCCGGACAGGGGGCGGGTACTATGGCTACACCTTC
>15|TRBV5-1|TRBJ2-1|.|.
CASSFITGEDNEQFF
TGCGCCAGCAGCTTCATTACAGGGGAGGACAATGAGCAGTTCTTC
>14|TRBV7-2|TRBJ1-3|.|.
CASSLRLSGNTIYF
TGTGCCAGCAGCTTACGACTCTCTGGAAACACCATATATTTT
>14|TRBV2|TRBJ2-3|.|.
CASSDTLRTDTQYF
TGTGCCAGCAGTGACACTCTCCGCACAGATACGCAGTATTTT
>13|TRBV5-1|TRBJ2-7|.|.
CASPGPPHHEQYF
TGCGCCAGCCCTGGGCCCCCGCACCACGAGCAGTACTTC
>13|TRBV6-4|TRBJ1-2|once|.
CASIESANYGYTF
TGTGCCAGCATTGAATCAGCGAACTATGGCTACACCTTC
>15|TRBV4-1|TRBJ1-2|.|TRBD1
CASSRGGQGNYGYTF
TGCGCCAGCAGCCGCGGCGGACAGGGCAACTATGGCTACACCTTC
>12|TRBV30|TRBJ1-4|.|.
CAWSGPGEKLFF
TGTGCCTGGAGTGGCCCAGGTGAAAAACTGTTTTTT
>11|TRBV9|TRBJ2-1|.|.
CASSANSEQFF
TGTGCCAGCAGCGCGAACAGCGAGCAGTTCTTC
>13|TRBV28|TRBJ1-1|.|.
CASFQHMNTEAFF
TGTGCCAGCTTTCAACATATGAACACTGAAGCTTTCTTT
>13|TRBV28|TRBJ2-1|.|TRBD2
CASSSPYSGSPFF
TGTGCCAGCAGTTCCCCCTATAGCGGGAGCCCGTTCTTC
>15|TRBV18|TRBJ1-2|.|.
CASSPGTQGDYGYTF
TGTGCCAGCTCACCCGGGACACAGGGCGACTATGGCTACACCTTC